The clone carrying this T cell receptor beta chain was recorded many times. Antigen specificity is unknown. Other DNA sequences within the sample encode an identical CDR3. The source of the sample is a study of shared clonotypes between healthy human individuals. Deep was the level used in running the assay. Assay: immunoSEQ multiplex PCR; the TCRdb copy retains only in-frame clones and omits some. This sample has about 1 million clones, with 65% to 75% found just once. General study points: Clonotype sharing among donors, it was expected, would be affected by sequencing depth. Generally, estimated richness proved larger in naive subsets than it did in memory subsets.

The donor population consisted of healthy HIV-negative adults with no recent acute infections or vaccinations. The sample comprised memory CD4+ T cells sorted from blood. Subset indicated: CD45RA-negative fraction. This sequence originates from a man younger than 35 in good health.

CDR3 region: CASRRQGYYGYTF. The CDR3 nucleotides read TGTGCCAGCAGGCGCCAGGGCTACTATGGCTACACCTTC. V gene TRBV2 combines with J gene TRBJ1-2, with a tentative D call TRBD1 (5 bases). From germline, CDR1 is SNHLY and CDR2 FYNNEI. Trimming cost V 6 bases and J 3 bases, with 11 bases left between them. There are 13 residues in the CDR3.